Below, 18 T cell receptor beta chains from the same sample are listed, as sequenced in a study of blood T cells in healthy people across ages. The second PCR ran about 6 to 11 cycles with a sample-barcoded 5' primer and J-beta primers. TCRdb analysed the 5' RACE reads with MiXCR anew, one entry per CDR3 protein. Of around 1.5 million distinct CDR3 sequences in the sample, about 35% are singletons; the top ten hold approximately 10%. Specimen: blood. These receptors were taken from a woman in her twenties or thirties in good health.

CDR3 residues: CATSDWSHRDWSNQPQHF. Here the CDR3 DNA reads TGTGCCACCAGTGATTGGAGTCACCGGGACTGGAGCAATCAGCCCCAGCATTTT. The chain links TRBV24-1 to TRBJ1-5; tentative D call: TRBD1 (5 bases). The V and J ends lost 2 bases and 1 base respectively, with 17 bases between them. CDR1 and CDR2 from the germline V gene are KGHDR and SFDVKD. The CDR3 covers 18 residues.

The rearrangement uses TRBV10-2 and TRBJ2-3; no reliable D call. V gave up 8 bases and J gave up 5 bases, with 11 bases separating them. Germline CDR1 is WSHSY and CDR2 is SAAADI. The CDR3 is 12 amino acids. CDR3: CASAPIRDTQYF. CDR3 in DNA: TGCGCCAGCGCTCCCATTAGAGATACGCAGTATTTT.

The chain combines TRBV2 with TRBJ1-1, with no clear D. V was shortened by 1 base and J by 1 base, with 4 bases between the two germline ends. Germline CDR1 and CDR2: SNHLY and FYNNEI. There are 13 residues in the CDR3. CDR3 DNA: TGTGCCAGCAGTGAAGGTCCGAACACTGAAGCTTTCTTT. Translated, it gives CASSEGPNTEAFF.

This clonotype was observed at least ten times. V usage is TRBV5-1 and J usage is TRBJ2-7, with 12 positions matching TRBD2. The germline V gene has CDR1 SGHRS and CDR2 YFSETQ. CDR3 size: 15 residues. Germline trimming cut 4 bases from V and 1 base from J; bases unmatched to any gene: 3. CDR3 residues: CASSIGTSGSYEQYF. As DNA, the CDR3 is TGCGCCAGCAGCATCGGGACTAGCGGGTCCTACGAGCAGTACTTC.

This clonotype was observed a few times. The chain couples TRBV18 to TRBJ2-1; 9 bases fit TRBD2. CDR3 length equals 16 residues. The germline gives CDR1 KGHSH, CDR2 LQKENI. V lost 0 bases to trimming and J lost 4 bases; unmatched junction nucleotides: 4. The CDR3 coding sequence is TGTGCCAGCTCACCACCGTTGACTAGCGGTTACAATGAGCAGTTCTTC. It yields the protein CASSPPLTSGYNEQFF.

In this sample, this clonotype turned up once. The germline gene is not matched at one end of the junction; a read error may be the cause. The chain carries TRBV7-2 and TRBJ2-1, with 10 bases lining up with TRBD2. CDR1 is SGHTA and CDR2 is FQGNSA in the germline V gene. This CDR3 region has 16 residues. CDR3 protein: CASRPRAGGPYNGQFF. DNA for the CDR3: TGTGCCAGCAGACCCCGAGCGGGGGGGCCATACAATGGGCAGTTCTTC.

The chain carries TRBV19 and TRBJ2-3; tentatively, D is TRBD1 or TRBD2 (5 bases each). The CDR3 loop spans 15 amino acids. Germline V lookup: CDR1 LNHDA, CDR2 SQIVND (reference sequence). Trimming took 6 bases from V and 2 from J, leaving 15 bases between them. The CDR3 loop is CASRLLAGTTDTQYF. The CDR3 region has the DNA TGTGCCAGTAGGCTCCTAGCAGGGACCACAGATACGCAGTATTTT.

This chain uses TRBV11-2 with TRBJ1-6; D is possibly TRBD1 (6 bases). The CDR3 is made up of 16 amino acids. V lost 5 bases and J lost 0, with 11 bases in between. Looked up from germline, CDR1 is SGHAT and CDR2 is FQNNGV. As DNA, the CDR3 is TGTGCCAGCAGCCATGGACAGCACTCCTATAATTCACCCCTCCACTTT. It specifies CASSHGQHSYNSPLHF.

The V and J genes are TRBV30 and TRBJ2-1, with 9 bases identical to TRBD2. The CDR3 spans 15 residues. V lost 4 bases to trimming and J lost 2 bases; unmatched junction nucleotides: 6. In germline, CDR1 is GTSNPN, CDR2 SVGIG (reference sequence). The CDR3 spells CAWTGREGPYNEQFF. The CDR3 coding sequence is TGTGCCTGGACGGGGCGGGAGGGGCCCTACAATGAGCAGTTCTTC.

This clonotype was observed many times. The chain links TRBV6-2 or TRBV6-3 to TRBJ2-7; 8 nucleotides line up with TRBD2. The CDR3 contains 15 residues. Trimming took 2 bases from V and 5 from J; bases not matched to a gene: 8. Germline-derived CDR1 and CDR2 are MNHEY and SVGEGT. The CDR3 sequence is CASSYPAGAMNEQYF. The CDR3 bases are TGTGCCAGCAGTTACCCAGCGGGAGCTATGAACGAGCAGTACTTC.

The table lists this clonotype with a few counts. The genes are TRBV29-1 and TRBJ2-5; TRBD1 matches 7 bases. Trimming cost V 8 bases and J 0 bases; bases outside gene matches: 12. CDR3 length: 15 residues. CDR1 and CDR2 from the germline V gene are SQVTM and ANQGSEA. CDR3: CSFVGITGDQETQYF. Written as DNA, the CDR3 is TGCAGCTTTGTCGGAATTACAGGGGACCAAGAGACCCAGTACTTC.

This rearrangement joins TRBV13 to TRBJ1-5; D remains ambiguous. This CDR3 is 15 amino acids long. Germline CDR1 and CDR2: PRHDT and FYEKMQ (reference sequence). Between the trimmed V and J ends, which lost 6 bases and 5 bases, there was a span of 17 bases. The CDR3 is CASRGSGQSHQPQHF. CDR3 sequence (DNA): TGTGCCAGCAGAGGGAGTGGCCAGAGCCATCAGCCCCAGCATTTT.

In its sample, this clonotype was seen a few times. V usage is TRBV20-1 and J usage is TRBJ2-3, with D unresolved. Deletions cut 3 bases from V and 10 bases from J, with 20 bases between. Looked up from germline, CDR1 is DFQATT and CDR2 is SNEGSKA (reference sequence). This CDR3 is built from 14 residues. The CDR3 region is CSASRNPSSQAQYF. The CDR3 DNA is TGCAGTGCTAGCCGAAACCCCTCCTCCCAAGCGCAGTATTTT.

This clonotype was detected only a few times. This sequence joins TRBV28 and TRBJ2-1, with 8 bases lining up with TRBD1. Per the germline V gene, CDR1 is MDHEN and CDR2 is SYDVKM. Germline trimming cut 8 bases from V and 4 bases from J; bases unmatched to any gene: 13. The CDR3 has 16 residues. For the CDR3, the DNA is TGTGCCAGCGGCAACCAGGACAGGGAGAGGTACAATGAGCAGTTCTTC. Protein product: CASGNQDRERYNEQFF. The full variable domain, with the rest looked up from reference TRBV28 and TRBJ2-1, is DVKVTQSSRYLVKRTGEKVFLECVQDMDHENMFWYRQDPGLGLRLIYFSYDVKMKEKGDIPEGYSVSREKKERFSLILESASTNQTSMYLCASGNQDRERYNEQFFGPGTRLTVL.

Many counts were recorded for this clonotype. The gene calls are TRBV21-1 and TRBJ2-7; TRBD2, the D gene given by the table, was not confirmed from the DNA. TRBV21-1 is designated a pseudogene. CDR3 size: 11 residues. CDR3 in DNA: TGTGCCAGCAGCCCGCGGGCAGAGCAGTACTTC. This translates into CASSPRAEQYF.

Notes on this clonotype: One base away lies a much larger clone, so this may be a sequencing read error. No conserved phenylalanine or tryptophan ends this CDR3, so it is likely a read error. The genes are TRBV20-1 and TRBJ2-7; 8 positions match TRBD1. This CDR3 has 14 amino acids. In germline, CDR1 is DFQATT, CDR2 SNEGSKA (reference sequence). V gave up 5 bases and J gave up 1 base; unmatched junction bases: 7. The CDR3 loop reads CSAVRQGISYEQYL. The CDR3 nucleotides read TGCAGTGCTGTCCGACAGGGGATTTCCTACGAGCAGTACCTC.

This clonotype occurred many times. The chain recombines TRBV12-5 with TRBJ2-3; no clear D. Germline CDR1 is LGHNT and CDR2 is FRNRAP. CDR3 length: 14 residues. Trimming left V 6 bases short and J 1 base short, with 11 bases between. The CDR3 bases are TGTGCTAGTGGGGCTGGTGGGGGCACAGATACGCAGTATTTT. Encoded protein: CASGAGGGTDTQYF.

The V gene is TRBV2, the J gene TRBJ1-2; D is ambiguous. The CDR3 extends over 16 amino acids. The V gene's germline CDR1 is SNHLY and CDR2 FYNNEI. The V end lost 2 bases, the J end lost 8 bases, and 21 bases lay between the germline ends. The CDR3 region has the DNA TGTGCCAGCAGTGAAATTCACGTGGGTTCACGAGACGGCTACACCTTC. Translation: CASSEIHVGSRDGYTF.